A selection of T cell receptor beta chains follows, all from one sample in a study of T cell responses to AZD1222 COVID-19 vaccine. Profiling relied on immunoSEQ multiplex PCR, and the TCRdb table lists in-frame clones only, not all of them. The table lists about 120,000 clones, around 92% of them singletons, with 0.9% to 1.2% in the top ten. Sequenced material: peripheral blood, taken on day 0 of AZD1222 vaccination. The receptors stem from an adult in good health. Both conserved end residues are part of each CDR3. The D gene is left open where the match is weak. A row's size may be missing; if present it is once, few, many or a size class.

abundance | j_gene | d_gene | v_gene | CDR3aa | CDR3nt
. | TRBJ2-7 | . | TRBV6-1 | CASSEVINREQYF | TGTGCCAGCAGTGAAGTTATCAACCGGGAGCAGTACTTC
. | TRBJ2-2 | . | TRBV3-1/TRBV3-2 | CASSQQMGLGRGELFF | TGTGCCAGCAGCCAGCAGATGGGCCTGGGGCGCGGGGAGCTGTTTTTT
. | TRBJ1-2 | TRBD1 | TRBV6-5 | CASSYGTEGGIGGYTF | TGTGCCAGCAGTTACGGGACAGAAGGAGGGATCGGTGGCTACACCTTC
once | TRBJ1-3 | . | TRBV30 | CAWSSVPGFSGNTIYF | TGTGCCTGGAGTTCGGTACCAGGGTTCTCTGGAAACACCATATATTTT
. | TRBJ1-2 | . | TRBV5-1 | CASSLQGNRPNYGYTF | TGCGCCAGCAGCTTGCAGGGTAATCGGCCTAACTATGGCTACACCTTC
many | TRBJ1-5 | TRBD1 | TRBV29-1 | CSVGQGGNQPQHF | TGCAGCGTGGGACAGGGGGGCAATCAGCCCCAGCATTTT
. | TRBJ2-4 | . | TRBV28 | CASSPTVIAKNIQYF | TGTGCCAGCAGTCCGACAGTTATAGCCAAAAACATTCAGTACTTC
. | TRBJ1-2 | TRBD1 | TRBV19 | CASSPKGTGQLNYGYTF | TGTGCCAGTAGTCCCAAAGGGACGGGACAGCTAAACTATGGCTACACCTTC
. | TRBJ2-7 | . | TRBV15 | CATSRDGDWGRVPYEQYF | TGTGCCACCAGCAGAGATGGGGACTGGGGAAGAGTCCCCTACGAGCAGTACTTC
. | TRBJ2-3 | . | TRBV7-9 | CASSLVVGSEGDTQYF | TGTGCCAGCAGCTTAGTGGTAGGGTCAGAGGGGGATACGCAGTATTTT
once | TRBJ2-5 | TRBD1 | TRBV28 | CASSFSGQGRWGETQYF | TGTGCCAGCAGTTTCTCGGGACAGGGGAGGTGGGGGGAGACCCAGTACTTC
. | TRBJ1-6 | . | TRBV6-5 | CASSYGTPGNSPLHF | TGTGCCAGCAGTTACGGGACCCCCGGTAATTCACCCCTCCACTTT
. | TRBJ1-4 | . | TRBV24-1 | CATSDPRAATNEKLFF | TGTGCCACCAGTGATCCCCGAGCTGCAACTAATGAAAAACTGTTTTTT
. | TRBJ1-5 | . | TRBV28 | CASSLWDTNQPQHF | TGTGCCAGCAGTTTATGGGATACCAATCAGCCCCAGCATTTT
. | TRBJ2-1 | TRBD2 | TRBV18 | CASSRGLAGDNEQFF | TGTGCCAGCTCACGGGGACTAGCGGGAGACAATGAGCAGTTCTTC
. | TRBJ1-1 | . | TRBV7-2 | CASSVTKGPEAFF | TGTGCCAGCAGCGTCACAAAGGGGCCTGAAGCTTTCTTT
. | TRBJ1-3 | . | TRBV20-1 | CSARGGNTIYF | TGCAGTGCTAGAGGTGGAAACACCATATATTTT
. | TRBJ2-5 | . | TRBV9 | CASSVSPPETQYF | TGTGCCAGCAGCGTTTCTCCTCCGGAGACCCAGTACTTC
. | TRBJ1-1 | TRBD1 | TRBV30 | CAWSVDRGLVPGSEAFF | TGTGCCTGGAGTGTAGACAGGGGGCTCGTCCCCGGGTCTGAAGCTTTCTTT